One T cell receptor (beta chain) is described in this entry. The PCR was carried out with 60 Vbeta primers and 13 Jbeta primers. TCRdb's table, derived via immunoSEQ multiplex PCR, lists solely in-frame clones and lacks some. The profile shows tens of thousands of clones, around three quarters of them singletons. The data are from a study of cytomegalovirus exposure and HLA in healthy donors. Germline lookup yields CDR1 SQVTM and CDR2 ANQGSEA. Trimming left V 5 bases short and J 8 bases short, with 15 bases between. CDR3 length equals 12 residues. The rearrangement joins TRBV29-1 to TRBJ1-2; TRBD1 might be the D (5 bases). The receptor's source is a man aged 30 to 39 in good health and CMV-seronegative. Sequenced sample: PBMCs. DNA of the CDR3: TGCAGCGTTCTCCGGGACTCTAGCGGCTACACCTTC. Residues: CSVLRDSSGYTF.